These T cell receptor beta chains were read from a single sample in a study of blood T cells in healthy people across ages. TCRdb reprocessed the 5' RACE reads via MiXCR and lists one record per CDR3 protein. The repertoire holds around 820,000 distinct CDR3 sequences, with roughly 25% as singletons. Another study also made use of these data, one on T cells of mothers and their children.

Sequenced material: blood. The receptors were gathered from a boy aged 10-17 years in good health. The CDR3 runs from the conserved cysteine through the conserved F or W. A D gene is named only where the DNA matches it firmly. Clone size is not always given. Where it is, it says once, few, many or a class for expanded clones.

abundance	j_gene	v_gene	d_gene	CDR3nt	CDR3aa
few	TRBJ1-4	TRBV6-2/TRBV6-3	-	TGTGCCAGCGGCGACTACAGGGATACTAATGAAAAACTGTTCTTT	CASGDYRDTNEKLFF
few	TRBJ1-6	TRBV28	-	TGTGCCAGCAGGCGGAGTACCTATAATTCACCCCTCCACTTT	CASRRSTYNSPLHF
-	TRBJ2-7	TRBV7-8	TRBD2	TGTGCCAGCAGCCCGGTGGCGGGAGTCTCCTACGAGCAGTACTTC	CASSPVAGVSYEQYF
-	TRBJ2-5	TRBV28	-	TGTGCCAGCTGGACGGCCCGTCCGGAGACCCAGTACTTC	CASWTARPETQYF
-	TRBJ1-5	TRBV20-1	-	TGCAGTGCTAGAGGTAATAGCAATCAGCCCCAGCATTTT	CSARGNSNQPQHF
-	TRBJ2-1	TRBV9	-	TGTGCCAGCAGCGGTCTAGCTATAACCTACAATGAGCAGTTCTTC	CASSGLAITYNEQFF
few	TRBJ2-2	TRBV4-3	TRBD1	TGCGCCAGCAGCCAAGACCGAGGGGGCGAGGGGGAGCTGTTTTTT	CASSQDRGGEGELFF
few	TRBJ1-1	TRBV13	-	TGTGCCAGCAGCCCCCAGGGGATTTGGACTGAAGCTTTCTTT	CASSPQGIWTEAFF
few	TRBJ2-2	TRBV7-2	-	TGTGCCAGCAGCTTCCTTTCCCCCCGGAACACCGGGGAGCGGTTTTTT	CASSFLSPRNTGERFF
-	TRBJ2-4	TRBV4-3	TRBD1	TGCGCCAGCAGCCAAAAGGAACAGGGGATAAAAAACATTCAGTACTTC	CASSQKEQGIKNIQYF
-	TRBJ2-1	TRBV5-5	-	TGTGCCAGCAGCTCATCGGACCTCCGCAATGAGCAGTTCTTC	CASSSSDLRNEQFF
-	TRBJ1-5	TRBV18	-	TGTGCCACCAGGGAGGGGCTGGATCAGCCCCAGCATTTT	CATREGLDQPQHF
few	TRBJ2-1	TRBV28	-	TGTGCCAGCAGGTCCGTAGGTACTGTAGATGAGCAGTTCTTC	CASRSVGTVDEQFF
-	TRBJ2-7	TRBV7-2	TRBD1	TGTGCCAGCAGCTTTTTTTGGACCGGGACAGGGAGCTCCTACGAGCAGTACTTC	CASSFFWTGTGSSYEQYF
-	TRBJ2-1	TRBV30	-	TGTGCCTGGAGTGTAATGGGCGAGCAGTTCTTC	CAWSVMGEQFF
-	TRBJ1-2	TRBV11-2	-	TGTGCCAGCAGCTTAGGGATGGACTATGGCTACACCTTC	CASSLGMDYGYTF
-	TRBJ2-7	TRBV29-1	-	TGCAGCGCGGGGGCAGAGTCCTACGAGCAGTACTTC	CSAGAESYEQYF
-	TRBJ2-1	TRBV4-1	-	TGCGCCAGCAGCCAAGGATACAGGGAGGCCTACAATGAGCAGTTCTTC	CASSQGYREAYNEQFF
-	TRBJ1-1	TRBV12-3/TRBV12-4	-	TGTGCCAGCAGTCGCTGGGGCGGGGGCACTGAAGCTTTCTTT	CASSRWGGGTEAFF
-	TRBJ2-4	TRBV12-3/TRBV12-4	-	TGTGCCAGCAGGGACACGGGGGTGGAGGACATTCAGTACTTC	CASRDTGVEDIQYF
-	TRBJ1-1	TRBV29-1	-	TGCAGCGTTCTCAGAAGCGAAGCTGAAGCTTTCTTT	CSVLRSEAEAFF
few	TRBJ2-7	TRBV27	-	TGTGCCAGCAGAAAACCCGGGACCGGAGTCTTCTACGAGCAGTACTTC	CASRKPGTGVFYEQYF
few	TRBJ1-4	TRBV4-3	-	TGCGCCAGCAGCCAAGATCGCAAATCAACTAATGAAAAACTGTTTTTT	CASSQDRKSTNEKLFF
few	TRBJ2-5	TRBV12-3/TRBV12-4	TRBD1	TGTGCCAGCAGTTTTACCCCAGGACAGGGAGAAGAGACCCAGTACTTC	CASSFTPGQGEETQYF
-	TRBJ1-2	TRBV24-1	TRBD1	TGTGCCACCAGTGACAAGGGGGCCGGAATCTATGGCTACACCTTC	CATSDKGAGIYGYTF
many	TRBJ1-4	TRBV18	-	TGTGCCAGCAGCCCAGGAGTTAATGAAAAACTGTTTTTT	CASSPGVNEKLFF
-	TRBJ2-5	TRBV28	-	TGTGCCAGCAGTGACCCCGGGAGCCTGAAAACGGAGACCCAGTACTTC	CASSDPGSLKTETQYF
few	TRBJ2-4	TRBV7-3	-	TGTGCCAGCAGCTCCTTTGTGGGGAACATTCAGTACTTC	CASSSFVGNIQYF
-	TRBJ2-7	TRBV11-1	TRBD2	TGTGCCAGCGGGACTAGCGGGAGACCCTACGAGCAGTACTTC	CASGTSGRPYEQYF
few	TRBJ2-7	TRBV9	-	TGTGCCAGCAGCCAGGGGTCTTCTCCCTACGAGCAGTACTTC	CASSQGSSPYEQYF
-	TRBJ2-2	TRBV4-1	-	TGCGCCAGCAGCCAAGTGCCAGGCACGACACCCGGGGAGCTGTTTTTT	CASSQVPGTTPGELFF
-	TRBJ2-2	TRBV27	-	TGTGCCAGCTCCCACGGGGGTTCCACCGGGGAGCTGTTTTTT	CASSHGGSTGELFF
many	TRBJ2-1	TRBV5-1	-	TGCGCCAGCAGCTACCTAGGCAGGGTGGGGGATGAGCAGTTCTTC	CASSYLGRVGDEQFF
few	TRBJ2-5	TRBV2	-	TGTGCCAGCAGTGCGGGGGAGGCAGTTCTGTGGGAGACCCAGTACTTC	CASSAGEAVLWETQYF
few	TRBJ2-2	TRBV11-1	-	TGTGCCAGCAGCTTAGCGTCCCAGACAAACACCGGGGAGCTGTTTTTT	CASSLASQTNTGELFF